This TCR beta chain appears in the sequencing data of a study of Ad26.COV2.S vaccination and SARS-CoV-2 variants. At the level of the study: The authors gave Ad26.COV2.S intramuscularly, either once or twice 56 days apart. Study results and caveats: Vaccinees reportedly had broad spike-specific CD8+ and CD4+ T cell responses. Using TCR breadth and depth analyses may have led to underestimated total T cell responses.

Notes on this clone: Its target is unknown.

The CDR3 sequence is 20 residues long. Germline V gene sequence: CDR1 LGHDT, CDR2 YNNKEL (reference sequence). The J segment lost 1 base and the V segment lost 5 bases, leaving 17 bases of the junction unmatched. Libraries were prepared by immunoSEQ multiplex PCR; TCRdb keeps only in-frame clonotypes and omits some of them. The sample includes around 340,000 clones, about 85% of them seen just once. Noted treatment: 15 to 20 received Ad26.COV2.S at low or high dose, single or two shots; about 5 received placebo; per-sample allocation not given. Sampling was done on day 63 after the first vaccine or placebo injection. Cohort 1b enrolled adults aged 18-55 years in Boston.

The material sequenced was peripheral blood, taken in a trial of Ad26.COV2.S vaccine versus placebo. The receptor was derived from a person aged 18-65 years who received the Ad26.COV2.S COVID-19 vaccine or a placebo. This chain uses TRBV3-1 (or the pseudogene TRBV3-2) with TRBJ2-1, with 10 bases matching TRBD2. The CDR3 is CASSSPSQRGGLRSYNEQFF. CDR3 DNA sequence: TGTGCCAGCAGCTCGCCCTCTCAGCGGGGGGGCCTCAGATCCTACAATGAGCAGTTCTTC.